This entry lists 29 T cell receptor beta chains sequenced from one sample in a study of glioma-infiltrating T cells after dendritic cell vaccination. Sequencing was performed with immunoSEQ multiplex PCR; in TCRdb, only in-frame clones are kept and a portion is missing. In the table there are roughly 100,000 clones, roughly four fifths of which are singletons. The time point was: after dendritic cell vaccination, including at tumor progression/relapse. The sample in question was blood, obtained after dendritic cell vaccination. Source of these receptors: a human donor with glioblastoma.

CDR3 coding DNA: TGTGCCAGCAGTCCAGGACAGGTGAACACAGATACGCAGTATTTT. This translates into CASSPGQVNTDTQYF. The chain links TRBV6-5 to TRBJ2-3; 7 bases match TRBD1. Per germline, CDR1 MNHEY and CDR2 SVGAGI. Trimming cost V 5 bases and J 2 bases; bases outside gene matches: 7. This CDR3 contains 15 residues.

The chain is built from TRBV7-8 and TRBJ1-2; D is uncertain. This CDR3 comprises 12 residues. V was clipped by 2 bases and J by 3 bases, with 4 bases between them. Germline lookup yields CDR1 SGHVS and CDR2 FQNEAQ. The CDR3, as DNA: TGTGCCAGCAGCTTATCAGACTATGGCTACACCTTC. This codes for CASSLSDYGYTF.

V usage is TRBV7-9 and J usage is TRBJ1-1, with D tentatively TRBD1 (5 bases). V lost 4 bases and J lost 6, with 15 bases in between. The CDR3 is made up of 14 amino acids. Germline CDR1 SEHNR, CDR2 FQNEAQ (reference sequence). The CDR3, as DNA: TGTGCCAGCAGCTCGGGGGAGATTCGGCCTGAAGCTTTCTTT. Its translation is CASSSGEIRPEAFF.

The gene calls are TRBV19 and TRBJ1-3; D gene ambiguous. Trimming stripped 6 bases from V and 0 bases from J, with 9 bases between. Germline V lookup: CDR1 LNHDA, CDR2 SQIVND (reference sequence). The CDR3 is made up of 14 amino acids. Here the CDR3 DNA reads TGTGCCAGTAGCAAGATGAGCTCTGGAAACACCATATATTTT. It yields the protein CASSKMSSGNTIYF.

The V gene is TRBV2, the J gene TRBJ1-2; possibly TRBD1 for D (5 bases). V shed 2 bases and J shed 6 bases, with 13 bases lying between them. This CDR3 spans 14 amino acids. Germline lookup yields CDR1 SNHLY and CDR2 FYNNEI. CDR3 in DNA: TGTGCCAGCAGTGAAATAGACAGAGGCGATGGCTACACCTTC. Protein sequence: CASSEIDRGDGYTF.

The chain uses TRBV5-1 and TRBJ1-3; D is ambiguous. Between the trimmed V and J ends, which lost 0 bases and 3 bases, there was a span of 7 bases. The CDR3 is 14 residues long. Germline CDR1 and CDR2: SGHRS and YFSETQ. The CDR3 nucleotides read TGCGCCAGCAGCTTGGAAGGGAGTGGAAACACCATATATTTT. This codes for CASSLEGSGNTIYF. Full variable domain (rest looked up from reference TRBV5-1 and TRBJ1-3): KAGVTQTPRYLIKTRGQQVTLSCSPISGHRSVSWYQQTPGQGLQFLFEYFSETQRNKGNFPGRFSGRQFSNSRSEMNVSTLELGDSALYLCASSLEGSGNTIYFGEGSWLTVV.

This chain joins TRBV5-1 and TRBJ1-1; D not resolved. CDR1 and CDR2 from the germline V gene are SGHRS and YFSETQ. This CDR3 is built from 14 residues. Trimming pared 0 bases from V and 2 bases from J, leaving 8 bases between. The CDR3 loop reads CASSLAGENTEAFF. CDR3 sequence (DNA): TGCGCCAGCAGCTTGGCCGGAGAAAACACTGAAGCTTTCTTT. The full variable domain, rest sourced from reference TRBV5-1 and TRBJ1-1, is KAGVTQTPRYLIKTRGQQVTLSCSPISGHRSVSWYQQTPGQGLQFLFEYFSETQRNKGNFPGRFSGRQFSNSRSEMNVSTLELGDSALYLCASSLAGENTEAFFGQGTRLTVV.

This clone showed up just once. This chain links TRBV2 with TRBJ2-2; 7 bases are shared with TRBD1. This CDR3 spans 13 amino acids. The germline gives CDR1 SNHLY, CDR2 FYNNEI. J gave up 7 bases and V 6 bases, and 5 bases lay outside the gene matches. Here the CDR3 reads CASSVQGIGELFF. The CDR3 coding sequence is TGTGCCAGCAGCGTACAGGGGATCGGGGAGCTGTTTTTT. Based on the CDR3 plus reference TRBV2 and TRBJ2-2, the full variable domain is EPEVTQTPSHQVTQMGQEVILRCVPISNHLYFYWYRQILGQKVEFLVSFYNNEISEKSEIFDDQFSVERPDGSNFTLKIRSTKLEDSAMYFCASSVQGIGELFFGEGSRLTVL.

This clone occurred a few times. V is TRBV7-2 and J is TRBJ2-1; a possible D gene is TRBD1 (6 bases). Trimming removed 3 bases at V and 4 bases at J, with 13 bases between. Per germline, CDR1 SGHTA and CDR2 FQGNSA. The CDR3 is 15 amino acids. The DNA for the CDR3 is TGTGCCAGCAGCTTTGCAGGGGCGAGTTACAATGAGCAGTTCTTC. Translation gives CASSFAGASYNEQFF.

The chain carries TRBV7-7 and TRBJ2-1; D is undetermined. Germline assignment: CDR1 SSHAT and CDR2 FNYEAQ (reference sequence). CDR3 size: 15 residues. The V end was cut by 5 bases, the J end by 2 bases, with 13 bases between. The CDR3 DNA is TGTGCCAGCAGCCCGCCCGCAAGCGCCTACAATGAGCAGTTCTTC. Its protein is CASSPPASAYNEQFF. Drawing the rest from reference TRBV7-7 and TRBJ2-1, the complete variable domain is GAGVSQSPRYKVTKRGQDVTLRCDPISSHATLYWYQQALGQGPEFLTYFNYEAQPDKSGLPSDRFSAERPEGSISTLTIQRTEQRDSAMYRCASSPPASAYNEQFFGPGTRLTVL.

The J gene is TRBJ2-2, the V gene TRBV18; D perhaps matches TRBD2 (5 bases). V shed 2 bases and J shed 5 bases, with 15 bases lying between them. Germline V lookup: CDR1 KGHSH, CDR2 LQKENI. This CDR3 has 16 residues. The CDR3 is CASSPSSDSSTGELFF. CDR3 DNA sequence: TGTGCCAGCTCACCATCGTCGGACTCCAGTACCGGGGAGCTGTTTTTT. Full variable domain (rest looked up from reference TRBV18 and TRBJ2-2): NAGVMQNPRHLVRRRGQEARLRCSPMKGHSHVYWYRQLPEEGLKFMVYLQKENIIDESGMPKERFSAEFPKEGPSILRIQQVVRGDSAAYFCASSPSSDSSTGELFFGEGSRLTVL.

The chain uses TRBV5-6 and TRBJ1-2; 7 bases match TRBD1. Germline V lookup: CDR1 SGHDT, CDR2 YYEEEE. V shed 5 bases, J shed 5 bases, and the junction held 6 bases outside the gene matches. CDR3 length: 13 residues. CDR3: CASSGQAEYGYTF. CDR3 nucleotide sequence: TGTGCCAGCAGTGGACAGGCGGAATATGGCTACACCTTC.

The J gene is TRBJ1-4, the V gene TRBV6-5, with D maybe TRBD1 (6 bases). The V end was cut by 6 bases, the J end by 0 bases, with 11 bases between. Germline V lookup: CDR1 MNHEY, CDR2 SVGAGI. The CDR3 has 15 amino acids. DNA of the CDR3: TGTGCCAGCAGGAGCAGGGGAGCAACTAATGAAAAACTGTTTTTT. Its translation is CASRSRGATNEKLFF.

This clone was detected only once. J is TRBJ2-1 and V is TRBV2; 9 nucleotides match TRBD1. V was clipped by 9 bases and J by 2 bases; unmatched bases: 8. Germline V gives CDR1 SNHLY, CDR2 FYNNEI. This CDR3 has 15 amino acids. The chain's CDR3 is CASGGTGNPYNEQFF. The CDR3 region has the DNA TGTGCCAGTGGCGGGACAGGGAATCCCTACAATGAGCAGTTCTTC.

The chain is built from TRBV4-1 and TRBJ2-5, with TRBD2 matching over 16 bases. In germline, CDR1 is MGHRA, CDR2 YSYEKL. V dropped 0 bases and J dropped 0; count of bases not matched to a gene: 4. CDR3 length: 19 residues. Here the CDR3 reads CASSQDMGLAGGNQETQYF. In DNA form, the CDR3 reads TGCGCCAGCAGCCAAGATATGGGACTAGCGGGGGGGAACCAAGAGACCCAGTACTTC.

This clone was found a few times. DNA of the CDR3: TGTGCCAGCAGTCCGACAGGATCCTACGAGCAGTACTTC. It is translated as CASSPTGSYEQYF. This chain uses TRBV6-6 with TRBJ2-7; D is possibly TRBD1 (6 bases). Germline V gene data show CDR1 as MNHNY and CDR2 as SVGAGI (reference sequence). The CDR3 spans 13 residues. The V gene lost 5 bases and the J gene lost 1 base, with 9 bases spanning the gap.

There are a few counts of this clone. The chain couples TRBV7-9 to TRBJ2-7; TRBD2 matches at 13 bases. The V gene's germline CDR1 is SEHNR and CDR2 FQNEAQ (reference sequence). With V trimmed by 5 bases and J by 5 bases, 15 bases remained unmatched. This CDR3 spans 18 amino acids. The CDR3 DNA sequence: TGTGCCAGCAGCACTAGCGGGGGGGGCGCGGGTTTGTTCCACGAGCAGTACTTC. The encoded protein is CASSTSGGGAGLFHEQYF. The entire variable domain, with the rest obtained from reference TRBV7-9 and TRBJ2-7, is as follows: DTGVSQNPRHKITKRGQNVTFRCDPISEHNRLYWYRQTLGQGPEFLTYFQNEAQLEKSRLLSDRFSAERPKGSFSTLEIQRTEQGDSAMYLCASSTSGGGAGLFHEQYFGPGTRLTVT.

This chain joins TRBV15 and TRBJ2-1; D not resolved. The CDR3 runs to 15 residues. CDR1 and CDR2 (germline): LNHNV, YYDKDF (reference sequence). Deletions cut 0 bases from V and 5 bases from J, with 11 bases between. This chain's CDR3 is CATSRDYWRNNEQFF. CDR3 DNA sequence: TGTGCCACCAGCAGAGATTATTGGAGAAACAATGAGCAGTTCTTC. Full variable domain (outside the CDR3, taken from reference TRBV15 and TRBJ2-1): DAMVIQNPRYQVTQFGKPVTLSCSQTLNHNVMYWYQQKSSQAPKLLFHYYDKDFNNEADTPDNFQSRRPNTSFCFLDIRSPGLGDTAMYLCATSRDYWRNNEQFFGPGTRLTVL.

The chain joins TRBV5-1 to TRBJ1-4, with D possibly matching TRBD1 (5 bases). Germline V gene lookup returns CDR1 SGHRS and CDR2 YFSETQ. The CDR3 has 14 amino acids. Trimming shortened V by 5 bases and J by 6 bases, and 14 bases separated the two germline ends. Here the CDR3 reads CASRSGRVDEKLFF. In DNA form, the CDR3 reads TGCGCCAGCAGATCAGGGAGGGTGGATGAAAAACTGTTTTTT.

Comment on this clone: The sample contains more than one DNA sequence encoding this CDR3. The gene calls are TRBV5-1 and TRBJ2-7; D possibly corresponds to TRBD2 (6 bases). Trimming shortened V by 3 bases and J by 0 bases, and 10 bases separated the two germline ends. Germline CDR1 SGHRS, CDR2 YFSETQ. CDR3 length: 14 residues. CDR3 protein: CASSSSGGSYEQYF. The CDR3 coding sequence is TGCGCCAGCAGCTCGTCCGGGGGCTCCTACGAGCAGTACTTC.

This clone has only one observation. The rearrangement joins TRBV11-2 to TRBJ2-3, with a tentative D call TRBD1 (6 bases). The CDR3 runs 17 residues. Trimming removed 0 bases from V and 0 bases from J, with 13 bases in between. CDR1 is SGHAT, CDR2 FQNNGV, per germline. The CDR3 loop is CASSLDWFGTSTDTQYF. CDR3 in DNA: TGTGCCAGCAGCTTAGATTGGTTCGGGACAAGCACAGATACGCAGTATTTT.

The CDR3 DNA is TGTGCCAGCACCCCAGCAGGGGTCAGTCAGCCCCAGCATTTT. Its translation: CASTPAGVSQPQHF. V usage is TRBV7-2 and J usage is TRBJ1-5; D might be TRBD1 (6 bases). Deletions cut 7 bases from V and 6 bases from J, with 16 bases between. Germline assignment: CDR1 SGHTA and CDR2 FQGNSA. The CDR3 contains 14 residues. The whole variable domain, remainder taken from reference TRBV7-2 and TRBJ1-5, is GAGVSQSPSNKVTEKGKDVELRCDPISGHTALYWYRQSLGQGLEFLIYFQGNSAPDKSGLPSDRFSAERTGGSVSTLTIQRTQQEDSAVYLCASTPAGVSQPQHFGDGTRLSIL.

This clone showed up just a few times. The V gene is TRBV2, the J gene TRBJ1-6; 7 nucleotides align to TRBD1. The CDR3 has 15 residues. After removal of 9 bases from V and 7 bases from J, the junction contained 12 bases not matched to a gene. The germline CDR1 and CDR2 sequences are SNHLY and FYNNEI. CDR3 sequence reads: CARTAGGSGNSPLHF. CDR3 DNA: TGTGCCAGGACGGCAGGGGGATCAGGAAATTCACCCCTCCACTTT.

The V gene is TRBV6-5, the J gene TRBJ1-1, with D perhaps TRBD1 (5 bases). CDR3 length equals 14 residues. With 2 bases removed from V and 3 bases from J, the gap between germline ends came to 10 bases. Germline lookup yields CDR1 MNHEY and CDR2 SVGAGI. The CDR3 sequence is CASSYDGGDTEAFF. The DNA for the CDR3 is TGTGCCAGCAGTTACGACGGGGGGGACACTGAAGCTTTCTTT.

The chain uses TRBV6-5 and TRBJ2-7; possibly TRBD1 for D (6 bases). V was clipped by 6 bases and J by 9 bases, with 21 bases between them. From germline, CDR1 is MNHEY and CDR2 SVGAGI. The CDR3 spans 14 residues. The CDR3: CASRITETTGPQYF. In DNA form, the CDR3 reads TGTGCCAGCAGGATAACTGAAACTACAGGGCCGCAGTACTTC.

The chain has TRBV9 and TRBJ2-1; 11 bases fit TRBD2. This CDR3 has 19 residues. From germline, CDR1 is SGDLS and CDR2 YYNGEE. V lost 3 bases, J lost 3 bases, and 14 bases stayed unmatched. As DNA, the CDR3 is TGTGCCAGCAGCGGCCACCTGGGGCTAGCGGGGGGTGACTACAATGAGCAGTTCTTC. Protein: CASSGHLGLAGGDYNEQFF.

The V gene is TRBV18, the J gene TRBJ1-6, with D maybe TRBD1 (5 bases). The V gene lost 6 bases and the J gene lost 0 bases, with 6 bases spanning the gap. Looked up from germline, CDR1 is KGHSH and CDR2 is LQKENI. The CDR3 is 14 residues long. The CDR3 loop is CASSQGSYNSPLHF. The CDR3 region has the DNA TGTGCCAGCTCCCAGGGCTCCTATAATTCACCCCTCCACTTT.

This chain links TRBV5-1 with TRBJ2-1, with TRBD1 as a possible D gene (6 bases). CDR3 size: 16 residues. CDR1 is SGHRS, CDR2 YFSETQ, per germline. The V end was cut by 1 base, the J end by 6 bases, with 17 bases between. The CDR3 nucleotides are TGCGCCAGCAGCTTGCAGGTAGGGGGTCTTTCCAATGAGCAGTTCTTC. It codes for CASSLQVGGLSNEQFF.

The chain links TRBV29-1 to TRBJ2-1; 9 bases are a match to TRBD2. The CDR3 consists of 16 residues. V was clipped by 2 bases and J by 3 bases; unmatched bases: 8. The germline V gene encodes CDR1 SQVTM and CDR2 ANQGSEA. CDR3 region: CSVENQAGGGYNEQFF. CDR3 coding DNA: TGCAGCGTTGAAAACCAAGCGGGGGGTGGCTACAATGAGCAGTTCTTC.